This entry is about one TCR beta chain. Its antigen is as yet unknown. The method was immunoSEQ multiplex PCR; TCRdb's version includes in-frame clones alone and lacks a portion of them. The sample consists of under 95,000 clones, around 90% of them appearing once. This specimen comes from a study of a mutant IDH1 vaccine in newly diagnosed glioma. The CDR3 runs to 16 residues. V was clipped by 4 bases and J by 0 bases, with 12 bases between them. CDR1 is MDHEN, CDR2 SYDVKM, per germline. Time point specified: week 5, during vaccination. In the vaccine, a single dose held 300 ug of the mutant IDH1 20-mer peptide, along with topical imiquimod. Tumors from donors were new WHO grade 3 or 4 IDH1-mutant astrocytomas with ATRX loss.

This specimen was PBMCs, taken from a glioma patient whose treatment included an IDH1 peptide vaccine. This TCR was recovered from a woman aged 45-60 years with glioma. The chain carries TRBV28 and TRBJ1-4; no clear D. The CDR3, as DNA: TGTGCCAGCAGTTACTCGGGGTTCGCAACTAATGAAAAACTGTTTTTT. It encodes CASSYSGFATNEKLFF.